A single sample gave rise to the 32 T cell receptor beta chains below, sequenced in a study of shared clonotypes between healthy human individuals (dated by TCRdb to about 2020). Libraries were made using the immunoSEQ multiplex PCR assay. TCRdb limited this immuneACCESS table to in-frame rearrangements with V and J called. A share of clones is missing; checked studies link under half to unresolved V genes, and the rest is unexplained. This sample holds about 680,000 clones; around 92% were observed only once. The ten largest account for approximately 22% of the sample. CD8 naive samples were CD45RO-negative cells positively selected for CCR7, giving a CD45RA+CCR7+ population that excluded TemRA cells. The sequencing sample was made of naive CD8+ T cells sorted from blood. The sample's cell subset or site label, decoded: CD45RA+CCR7+. Receptors were obtained from a man between 25 and 39 years old in good health.

V is TRBV7-9 and J is TRBJ2-1, with 7 bases lining up with TRBD1. J was trimmed by 8 bases and V by 5 bases; bases with no gene match: 9. There are 14 residues in the CDR3. The germline V gene encodes CDR1 SEHNR and CDR2 FQNEAQ (reference sequence). CDR3 bases: TGTGCCAGCAGCCCCGCACAGGGGTTCCATGAGCAGTTCTTC. Encoded protein: CASSPAQGFHEQFF.

The chain combines TRBV7-8 with TRBJ2-1; D assignment may be TRBD1 or TRBD2 (5 bases each). This CDR3 contains 11 residues. Trimming removed 1 base from V and 14 bases from J, with 9 bases in between. Per germline, CDR1 SGHVS and CDR2 FQNEAQ. The CDR3 DNA sequence: TGTGCCAGCAGCTTAGGTAGAGGGGAGTTCTTC. Encoded protein: CASSLGRGEFF.

The chain links TRBV4-3 to TRBJ1-2; D perhaps matches TRBD1 (6 bases). The germline gives CDR1 LGHNA, CDR2 YSLEER. There are 15 residues in the CDR3. The V end lost 0 bases, the J end lost 5 bases, and 13 bases lay between the germline ends. Here the CDR3 DNA reads TGCGCCAGCAGCCAAGACAGGGGCTTCACGTATGGCTACACCTTC. This encodes CASSQDRGFTYGYTF.

The rearrangement joins TRBV25-1 to TRBJ2-7; 10 bases map to TRBD1. The length of the CDR3 is 13 residues. Germline V gives CDR1 MGHDK, CDR2 SYGVNS. Germline trimming cut 7 bases from V and 7 bases from J; bases unmatched to any gene: 7. The CDR3: CASTRDRGWEQYF. The CDR3 nucleotides are TGTGCCAGCACCCGGGACAGGGGCTGGGAGCAGTACTTC.

The rearrangement links TRBV20-1 to TRBJ2-2, with D uncertain. Germline assignment: CDR1 DFQATT and CDR2 SNEGSKA (reference sequence). The CDR3 is made up of 11 amino acids. The V gene lost 3 bases and the J gene lost 7 bases, with 6 bases spanning the gap. CDR3: CSARAGGELFF. The DNA of the CDR3 is TGCAGTGCTAGGGCTGGCGGGGAGCTGTTTTTT.

The V and J genes are TRBV7-2 and TRBJ1-4, with 10 bases identical to TRBD1. CDR1 is SGHTA and CDR2 is FQGNSA in the germline V gene. This CDR3 is built from 18 residues. Losses at the gene ends were 5 bases for V and 11 bases for J; bases not matched to a gene: 20. The CDR3 sequence is CASSQNPPPGQGKWKLFF. The CDR3 DNA reads TGTGCCAGCAGCCAAAATCCGCCTCCGGGACAGGGGAAATGGAAACTGTTTTTT. Together with reference TRBV7-2 and TRBJ1-4, the CDR3 gives the full variable domain: GAGVSQSPSNKVTEKGKDVELRCDPISGHTALYWYRQSLGQGLEFLIYFQGNSAPDKSGLPSDRFSAERTGGSVSTLTIQRTQQEDSAVYLCASSQNPPPGQGKWKLFFGSGTQLSVL.

V gene TRBV6-6 combines with J gene TRBJ1-3; no clear D. Trimming removed 6 bases from V and 4 bases from J, with 1 base in between. Germline V gives CDR1 MNHNY, CDR2 SVGAGI (reference sequence). This CDR3 is built from 10 residues. This CDR3 reads CASSGNTIYF. CDR3 DNA: TGTGCCAGCAGCGGAAACACCATATATTTT.

This clone has only a few counts. The V and J genes are TRBV7-8 and TRBJ2-5; D perhaps matches TRBD2 (5 bases). This CDR3 is built from 13 residues. Germline CDR1 reads SGHVS; CDR2 reads FQNEAQ. Trimming removed 2 bases from V and 5 bases from J, with 9 bases in between. The CDR3 is CASSLYGGETQYF. The CDR3 coding sequence is TGTGCCAGCAGCTTATATGGAGGCGAGACCCAGTACTTC.

With regard to this clone: The junction differs from germline at one of its ends, possibly a read error. The rearrangement uses TRBV7-7 and TRBJ2-2; TRBD1 agrees at 7 bases. This CDR3 contains 16 residues. Germline V gene data show CDR1 as SSHAT and CDR2 as FNYEAQ (reference sequence). CDR3 amino acids: CASSLYRDSTPGELFF. The CDR3 DNA is TGTGCTAGCAGCTTATATCGGGACAGTACGCCCGGGGAGCTGTTTTTT.

This chain links TRBV6-5 with TRBJ2-7; D not resolved. The V end was cut by 6 bases, the J end by 3 bases, with 12 bases between. This CDR3 is built from 13 residues. CDR1 is MNHEY, CDR2 SVGAGI, per germline. CDR3 sequence: CASSKTWSYEQYF. In DNA form, the CDR3 reads TGTGCCAGCAGCAAAACGTGGAGCTACGAGCAGTACTTC.

The chain couples TRBV4-1 to TRBJ1-4; the match to TRBD1 covers 8 bases. Germline CDR1 is MGHRA and CDR2 is YSYEKL. The V gene end was trimmed by 5 bases and the J gene end by 7 bases; junction bases not matched to a gene: 12. The CDR3 spans 16 residues. The CDR3 sequence is CASSGPRDRSSEKLFF. Here the CDR3 DNA reads TGCGCCAGCAGCGGTCCCCGGGACAGGTCCTCTGAAAAACTGTTTTTT.

V is TRBV9 and J is TRBJ1-4, with unresolved D. V lost 3 bases and J 8 bases, leaving 14 bases between the germline ends. Germline assignment: CDR1 SGDLS and CDR2 YYNGEE. The CDR3 loop spans 14 amino acids. The CDR3 coding sequence is TGTGCCAGCAGCGCCACGGTTCGGGAAGAAAAACTGTTTTTT. Translated, it gives CASSATVREEKLFF.

This chain connects TRBV5-6 to TRBJ2-7; weak D call: TRBD2 (6 bases). CDR1 is SGHDT, CDR2 YYEEEE, per germline. Trimming removed 4 bases from V and 5 bases from J, with 16 bases in between. The CDR3 loop spans 14 amino acids. CDR3 amino acids: CASSQGLGIDEQYF. For the CDR3, the DNA is TGTGCCAGCAGCCAGGGACTGGGGATAGACGAGCAGTACTTC.

The chain joins TRBV7-2 to TRBJ2-3; D unclear. The CDR3 is made up of 12 amino acids. Germline V gives CDR1 SGHTA, CDR2 FQGNSA. V shed 5 bases and J shed 2 bases, with 5 bases lying between them. The chain's CDR3 is CASSRNTDTQYF. The CDR3 DNA follows: TGTGCCAGCAGCCGCAACACAGATACGCAGTATTTT.

The J gene is TRBJ1-2, the V gene TRBV29-1, with TRBD1 as a possible D gene (6 bases). Germline V gives CDR1 SQVTM, CDR2 ANQGSEA. The CDR3 is made up of 18 amino acids. V was shortened by 0 bases and J by 2 bases, with 22 bases between the two germline ends. CDR3: CSVEDLSGRDMHNYGYTF. In DNA form, the CDR3 reads TGCAGCGTTGAAGATCTTTCGGGCAGGGACATGCACAACTATGGCTACACCTTC.

Worth noting for this clone: At the DNA level, this CDR3 is encoded by other sequences in the same sample as well. V is TRBV9 and J is TRBJ2-1; TRBD2 might be the D (6 bases). Trimming removed 4 bases from V and 0 bases from J, with 8 bases in between. Germline V gene data show CDR1 as SGDLS and CDR2 as YYNGEE. This CDR3 spans 14 amino acids. CDR3 coding DNA: TGTGCCAGCAGCCCCGGGAGCTCCTACAATGAGCAGTTCTTC. Amino acid sequence: CASSPGSSYNEQFF.

This chain uses TRBV28 with TRBJ2-3; 14 nucleotides agree with TRBD2. The CDR3 has 14 amino acids. Per germline, CDR1 MDHEN and CDR2 SYDVKM. The junction had 5 bases not matched to a gene; V was cut back by 6 bases and J by 9 bases. CDR3 sequence: CASSGTSGSWTQYF. CDR3 nucleotides: TGTGCCAGCAGCGGGACTAGCGGGAGTTGGACGCAGTATTTT.

The chain is built from TRBV27 and TRBJ2-5, with D possibly TRBD1 on 6 matching bases. V was shortened by 3 bases and J by 4 bases, with 15 bases between the two germline ends. This CDR3 has 15 amino acids. Germline values: CDR1 MNHEY, CDR2 SMNVEV (reference sequence). The CDR3 reads CASSFSWTDSETQYF. The CDR3 nucleotides are TGTGCCAGCAGTTTCTCCTGGACAGATTCAGAGACCCAGTACTTC.

The V gene is TRBV11-2, the J gene TRBJ2-7; 9 bases align to TRBD1. CDR3 size: 16 residues. Germline trimming cut 4 bases from V and 0 bases from J; bases unmatched to any gene: 7. The germline gives CDR1 SGHAT, CDR2 FQNNGV. The CDR3 coding sequence is TGTGCCAGCAGCTGGGAACAGGGGGCGAGCTCCTACGAGCAGTACTTC. Translated, it gives CASSWEQGASSYEQYF.

As concerns this clone: A read error is likely here: a far larger clone is one base away. This chain joins TRBV13 and TRBJ2-2; a weak D match, TRBD1 (5 bases). Trimming left V 0 bases short and J 10 bases short, with 12 bases between. The CDR3 length is 14 residues. Germline V gene lookup returns CDR1 PRHDT and CDR2 FYEKMQ (reference sequence). The CDR3 DNA reads TGTGCCAGCAGCTTAGGCCAGGGCTTCGTGGAGCTGTTTTTT. Amino acid sequence: CASSLGQGFVELFF. Looking up the rest from reference TRBV13 and TRBJ2-2 gives the full variable domain: AAGVIQSPRHLIKEKRETATLKCYPIPRHDTVYWYQQGPGQDPQFLISFYEKMQSDKGSIPDRFSAQQFSDYHSELNMSSLELGDSALYFCASSLGQGFVELFFGEGSRLTVL.

The chain employs TRBV7-9 and TRBJ1-3; weak D call: TRBD1 (6 bases). CDR3 length: 16 amino acids. CDR1 is SEHNR, CDR2 FQNEAQ, per germline (reference sequence). V dropped 5 bases and J dropped 4 bases, with 18 bases sitting between them. In DNA form, the CDR3 reads TGTGCCAGCAGCCGATCGCCCCGGGGGCCGGGAAACACCATATATTTT. It encodes CASSRSPRGPGNTIYF.

The DNA of the CDR3 is TGTGCCAGCAGAAACGAGGGAACTAATGAAAAACTGTTTTTT. The encoded protein is CASRNEGTNEKLFF. V gene TRBV28 combines with J gene TRBJ1-4; unclear D gene. V lost 6 bases and J lost 1, with 9 bases in between. The CDR3 runs 14 residues. CDR1 is MDHEN, CDR2 SYDVKM, per germline.

The J gene is TRBJ2-7, the V gene TRBV7-9, with a possible D match to TRBD2 (7 bases). The V gene lost 3 bases and the J gene lost 4 bases, with 22 bases spanning the gap. This CDR3 has 17 amino acids. Looked up from germline, CDR1 is SEHNR and CDR2 is FQNEAQ (reference sequence). CDR3 protein: CASSFSRGGVAGYEQYF. The CDR3 DNA sequence: TGTGCCAGCAGCTTTTCCAGGGGAGGGGTAGCTGGTTACGAGCAGTACTTC. Full variable domain (outside the CDR3, taken from reference TRBV7-9 and TRBJ2-7): DTGVSQNPRHKITKRGQNVTFRCDPISEHNRLYWYRQTLGQGPEFLTYFQNEAQLEKSRLLSDRFSAERPKGSFSTLEIQRTEQGDSAMYLCASSFSRGGVAGYEQYFGPGTRLTVT.

The V gene is TRBV7-9, the J gene TRBJ2-7, with D tentatively TRBD1 (5 bases). This CDR3 is 16 amino acids long. Germline CDR1 SEHNR, CDR2 FQNEAQ (reference sequence). With 5 bases removed from V and 0 bases from J, the gap between germline ends came to 17 bases. The CDR3 here is CASSPLQGVDSYEQYF. The CDR3 region has the DNA TGTGCCAGCAGCCCACTTCAAGGGGTGGACTCCTACGAGCAGTACTTC.

The chain has TRBV5-5 and TRBJ2-7; tentative D call: TRBD1 (6 bases). In germline, CDR1 is SGHKS, CDR2 YYEKEE (reference sequence). This CDR3 is built from 13 residues. Trimming shortened V by 7 bases and J by 0 bases, and 11 bases separated the two germline ends. The DNA for the CDR3 is TGTGCCAGCGGCCGACAGGACTCCTACGAGCAGTACTTC. Its protein product is CASGRQDSYEQYF.

The chain employs TRBV2 and TRBJ2-7; no clear D. V dropped 4 bases and J dropped 2 bases, with 12 bases sitting between them. This CDR3 is 14 amino acids long. Per germline, CDR1 SNHLY and CDR2 FYNNEI. CDR3 DNA: TGTGCCAGCAGTGTACCAGAAACAACCTACGAGCAGTACTTC. It is translated as CASSVPETTYEQYF.

This rearrangement joins TRBV7-9 to TRBJ2-3; TRBD2 matches 11 bases. The J segment lost 4 bases and the V segment lost 10 bases, leaving 7 bases of the junction unmatched. CDR3 length: 14 amino acids. The germline CDR1 and CDR2 sequences are SEHNR and FQNEAQ (reference sequence). CDR3 sequence: CANDGLAGPDTQYF. The CDR3 DNA follows: TGTGCCAATGATGGACTAGCGGGTCCAGATACGCAGTATTTT.

This clone was detected once. The J gene is TRBJ2-5, the V gene TRBV7-9; D gene uncertain. Deletions cut 1 base from V and 1 base from J, with 10 bases between. The CDR3 consists of 15 residues. Per the germline V gene, CDR1 is SEHNR and CDR2 is FQNEAQ (reference sequence). The CDR3 sequence: CASSLVRETQETQYF. CDR3 nucleotides: TGTGCCAGCAGCTTAGTCCGAGAGACCCAAGAGACCCAGTACTTC.

The chain uses TRBV27 and TRBJ2-3; 7 bases align to TRBD1. The germline gives CDR1 MNHEY, CDR2 SMNVEV (reference sequence). With 3 bases clipped from V and 2 bases from J, the junction kept 8 bases outside the gene matches. CDR3 size: 16 residues. The CDR3 region has the DNA TGTGCCAGCAGTTTCGGGACAGTACTCCTCACAGATACGCAGTATTTT. This sequence encodes CASSFGTVLLTDTQYF.

This sequence joins TRBV10-3 and TRBJ2-1, with D perhaps TRBD1 or TRBD2 (5 bases each). The length of the CDR3 is 14 residues. Trimming removed 10 bases at V and 5 bases at J, with 18 bases between. The germline V gene encodes CDR1 ENHRY and CDR2 SYGVKD. In nucleotides, the CDR3 is TGTGCCAGTTTCGGGGACCCTTCCCACAATGAGCAGTTCTTC. Translated: CASFGDPSHNEQFF.

V is TRBV9 and J is TRBJ2-3, with TRBD2 identical over 7 bases. The ends lost 4 bases at V and 3 bases at J; junction bases unmatched: 8. The germline V gene has CDR1 SGDLS and CDR2 YYNGEE. This CDR3 has 15 amino acids. This CDR3 reads CASSPGTTITDTQYF. The CDR3 DNA follows: TGTGCCAGCAGCCCGGGGACTACCATTACAGATACGCAGTATTTT.

The chain is built from TRBV19 and TRBJ1-5, with D tentatively TRBD1 (5 bases). CDR3 length: 15 residues. Trimming took 3 bases from V and 1 from J, leaving 10 bases between them. Germline V lookup: CDR1 LNHDA, CDR2 SQIVND (reference sequence). DNA of the CDR3: TGTGCCAGTAGTATCCCAGGGCTGAGCAATCAGCCCCAGCATTTT. The encoded protein is CASSIPGLSNQPQHF.